This T cell receptor (beta chain) comes out of a study of blood T cell repertoires in COVID-19 (dated by TCRdb to the early 2020s). Concerning the study at large: The collaborator samples originated in the United States, Italy and Spain and spanned the acute and convalescent phases of COVID-19. Where HLA class I and class II types were available, the types were taken from metadata supplied by the sample provider, not from assay-based typing. A freely available public database, intended as a resource for researchers studying the immune response to SARS-CoV-2, is where the repertoires were released. Nearly every sample came with metadata listing a de-identified subject ID, COVID-19 status, age in years and sex. Subjects who had been exposed to COVID-19, were actively infected with it, or had recovered from it provided the deeply sampled blood TCRbeta repertoires that made up the dataset. The prospective study material was composed of cDNA or gDNA derived from T cells, B-cell-depleted T cells, or PBMCs. Samples came from the ongoing ImmuneRACE study (first 160 participants) plus 1,254 subjects from 6 global collaborators. Beyond this particular receptor, the publication reports: The amount of clinical and demographic metadata varied by source and participant and was provided uncurated.

Whole blood was collected in K2EDTA tubes by collaborating institutions according to the institutions' own protocols. Collaborator samples were shipped for TCRbeta analysis as frozen whole blood, isolated PBMCs, or DNA extracted from either sample type. TCRbeta CDR3 regions were amplified from genomic DNA using the immunoSEQ Assay, a bias-controlled multiplex PCR. The authors' pipeline ran thus. Nucleated cell counts per sample were estimated from amplification of reference gene primers within the assay. Sequence reads were collapsed and filtered to measure the absolute abundance of every unique TCRbeta CDR3 rearrangement. Productive Simpson clonality was computed per sample as the square root of Simpson's diversity index over productive rearrangements. In TCRdb, the immuneACCESS table is reduced to in-frame sequences with V and J assigned. These tables do not hold every clone; where another copy was compared, an unresolved V gene accounts for under half, and the others remain unexplained. V, J and clone size were drawn from that table, and D and trimming were deduced from the DNA. The sample table shows fewer than 250,000 clones, and under 90% are seen once. The ten largest clonotypes hold 15% to 20% of the sample.

CDR1 and CDR2 are drawn from the germline V gene: MNHEY, SVGAGI. The germline V and J ends show losses of 10 bases and 3 bases respectively, and no gene match explains 2 bases of the junction. The CDR3, cysteine through phenylalanine, is 13 amino acids long. Only CDR3 DNA is held: 39 bases, read in frame from base 1. On this clone: The target of this receptor is not known. No per-base quality is available; no much larger clone lies one base away.

This sequence uses TRBV6-5 and TRBJ2-5; a stretch of 13 junction bases matches TRBD2. The TCR comes from a human donor in a cohort sampled during active COVID-19. Sequenced sample: peripheral blood. The CDR3 reads as follows: CATGLAGEETQYF. The DNA sequence is given as TGTGCCACCGGACTAGCGGGGGAAGAGACCCAGTACTTC.